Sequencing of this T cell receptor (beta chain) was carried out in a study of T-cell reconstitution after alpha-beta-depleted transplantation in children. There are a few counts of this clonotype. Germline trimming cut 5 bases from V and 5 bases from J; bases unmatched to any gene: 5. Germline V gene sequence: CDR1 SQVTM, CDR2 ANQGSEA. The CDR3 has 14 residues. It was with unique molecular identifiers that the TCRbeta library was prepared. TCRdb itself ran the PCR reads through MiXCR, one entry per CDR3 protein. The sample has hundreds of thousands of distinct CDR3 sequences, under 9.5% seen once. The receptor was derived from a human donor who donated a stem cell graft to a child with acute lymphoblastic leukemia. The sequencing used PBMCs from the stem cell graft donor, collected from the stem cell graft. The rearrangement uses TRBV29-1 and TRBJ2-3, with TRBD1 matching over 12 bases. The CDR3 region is CSVRDRGLQDTQYF. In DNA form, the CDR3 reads TGCAGCGTTCGGGACAGGGGGCTTCAAGATACGCAGTATTTT.